This T cell receptor (beta chain) was identified in a study of blood T cell repertoires in COVID-19. Turning to the study itself: From T cells, B-cell-depleted T cells, or PBMCs came the material, which was cDNA or gDNA.

With 6 bases clipped from V and 4 bases from J, the junction kept 6 bases outside the gene matches. Germline loops: CDR1 GTSNPN, CDR2 SVGIG (reference sequence). The CDR3 has 13 residues. Sequenced by immunoSEQ multiplex PCR; TCRdb stores in-frame clones only, minus some. The data hold hundreds of thousands of clones, with approximately 85% observed a single time. The V and J genes are TRBV30 and TRBJ1-3; TRBD1 matches at 7 bases. The clonotype was recovered from a woman aged 60-70 years with active or convalescent COVID-19. The sequenced sample consisted of peripheral blood. The CDR3 region is CACLQGPGNTIYF. CDR3 in DNA: TGTGCCTGCTTACAGGGGCCAGGAAACACCATATATTTT.